These 8 T cell receptor beta chains share one sample of origin, sequenced in a study of blood T cell repertoires in COVID-19 (dated by TCRdb to the early 2020s). The method was the immunoSEQ multiplex PCR assay. TCRdb mirrors the immuneACCESS table, restricted to in-frame sequences. Some clones are absent from its copies; in checked studies, under half trace to an unresolved V gene, and the reason for the others is unknown. The sample data list around 64,000 clones, and roughly 88% of these were observed just once. The ten top clones hold 2% of the sample. The material sequenced was peripheral blood. These receptors originate from a man aged 25 to 40 with acute or convalescent COVID-19.

A single count supports this clone. The rearrangement links TRBV13 to TRBJ1-3; 10 positions agree with TRBD1. Germline V CDR1 and CDR2: PRHDT, FYEKMQ (reference sequence). The length of the CDR3 is 16 residues. Germline trimming cut 5 bases from V and 3 bases from J; bases unmatched to any gene: 7. The CDR3 DNA reads as TGTGCCAGCAGCCGGGTGACAGGGGGCTATGGAAACACCATATATTTT. Translated: CASSRVTGGYGNTIYF.

V usage is TRBV30 and J usage is TRBJ2-3; D may be TRBD2 (7 bases). With 2 bases removed from V and 3 bases from J, the gap between germline ends came to 15 bases. CDR3 size: 15 residues. Germline V CDR1 and CDR2: GTSNPN, SVGIG (reference sequence). This CDR3 reads CAWSPGAGETDTQYF. CDR3 DNA: TGTGCCTGGAGTCCGGGGGCGGGGGAAACAGATACGCAGTATTTT.

This clone came up once. V and J are TRBV6-6 and TRBJ1-5; maybe TRBD1 (5 bases). Germline CDR1 MNHNY, CDR2 SVGAGI (reference sequence). The CDR3 has 15 amino acids. Trimming stripped 7 bases from V and 4 bases from J, with 17 bases between. The CDR3, as DNA: TGTGCCAGCACCTTGGAGGGGCGGGGGAATCAGCCCCAGCATTTT. This sequence encodes CASTLEGRGNQPQHF.

The V and J genes are TRBV7-2 and TRBJ2-1, with 11 bases matching TRBD1. The CDR3 contains 19 residues. V lost 6 bases and J lost 4; bases outside the gene matches: 17. The germline V gene encodes CDR1 SGHTA and CDR2 FQGNSA. CDR3 DNA sequence: TGTGCCAGCAGGGACCGGGACAGGGGGTTTGCGGGGGATTACAATGAGCAGTTCTTC. It translates to CASRDRDRGFAGDYNEQFF.

The V gene is TRBV15, the J gene TRBJ1-1; 8 bases are a match to TRBD1. CDR1 and CDR2 from the germline V gene are LNHNV and YYDKDF (reference sequence). With V trimmed by 0 bases and J by 1 base, 4 bases remained unmatched. This CDR3 has 16 amino acids. The DNA of the CDR3 is TGTGCCACCAGCAGAGATCTTGGGACAGGGAACACTGAAGCTTTCTTT. Its protein product is CATSRDLGTGNTEAFF.

The chain employs TRBV18 and TRBJ2-3; D might be TRBD1 (5 bases). V lost 5 bases and J lost 0, with 9 bases in between. The CDR3 covers 14 residues. CDR1 is KGHSH and CDR2 is LQKENI in the germline V gene. This chain's CDR3 is CASSFRQSTDTQYF. CDR3 nucleotide sequence: TGTGCCAGCTCATTTCGACAGAGCACAGATACGCAGTATTTT.

The chain combines TRBV11-2 with TRBJ1-4; D ambiguous. Looked up from germline, CDR1 is SGHAT and CDR2 is FQNNGV. Between the trimmed V and J ends, which lost 6 bases and 1 base, there was a span of 6 bases. The CDR3 loop spans 13 amino acids. Written as DNA, the CDR3 is TGTGCCAGCAGACGAGGAACTAATGAAAAACTGTTTTTT. This translates into CASRRGTNEKLFF.

The rearrangement joins TRBV7-2 to TRBJ1-6; 7 nucleotides align to TRBD1. CDR3 size: 15 residues. V shed 1 base, J shed 6 bases, and the junction held 3 bases outside the gene matches. The germline CDR1 and CDR2 sequences are SGHTA and FQGNSA. This chain's CDR3 is CASSLGDRINSPLHF. In DNA form, the CDR3 reads TGTGCCAGCAGCTTAGGGGACAGAATTAATTCACCCCTCCACTTT. Full variable domain (missing parts from reference TRBV7-2 and TRBJ1-6): GAGVSQSPSNKVTEKGKDVELRCDPISGHTALYWYRQSLGQGLEFLIYFQGNSAPDKSGLPSDRFSAERTGGSVSTLTIQRTQQEDSAVYLCASSLGDRINSPLHFGNGTRLTVT.